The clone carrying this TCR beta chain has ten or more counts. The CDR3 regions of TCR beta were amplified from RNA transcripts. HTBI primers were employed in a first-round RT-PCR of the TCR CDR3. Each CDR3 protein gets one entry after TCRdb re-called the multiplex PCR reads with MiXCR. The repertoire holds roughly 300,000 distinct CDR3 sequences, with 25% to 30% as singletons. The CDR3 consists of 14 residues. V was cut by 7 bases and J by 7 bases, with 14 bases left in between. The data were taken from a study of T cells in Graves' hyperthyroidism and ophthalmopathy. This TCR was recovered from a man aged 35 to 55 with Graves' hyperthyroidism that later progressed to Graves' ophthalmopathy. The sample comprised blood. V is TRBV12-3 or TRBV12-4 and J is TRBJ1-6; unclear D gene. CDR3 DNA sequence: TGTGCCAGCAATCCCCGGGGTGCCAATTCACCCCTCCACTTT. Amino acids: CASNPRGANSPLHF.